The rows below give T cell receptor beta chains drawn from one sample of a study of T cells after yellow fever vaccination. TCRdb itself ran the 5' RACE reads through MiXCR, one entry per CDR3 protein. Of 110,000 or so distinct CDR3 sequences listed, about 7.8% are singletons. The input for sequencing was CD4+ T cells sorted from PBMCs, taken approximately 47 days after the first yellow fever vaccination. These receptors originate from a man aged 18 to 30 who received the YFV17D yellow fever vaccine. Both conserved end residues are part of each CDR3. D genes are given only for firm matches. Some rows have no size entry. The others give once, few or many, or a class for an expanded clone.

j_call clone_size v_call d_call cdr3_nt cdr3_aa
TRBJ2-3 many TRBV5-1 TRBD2 TGCGCCACCACTAGCGGGGGAATTGCAGATACGCAGTATTTT CATTSGGIADTQYF
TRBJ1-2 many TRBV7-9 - TGTGCCAGCAGCTTAGAACAGGGCGGCTACACCTTC CASSLEQGGYTF
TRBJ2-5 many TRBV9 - TGTGCCAGCAGCGTAGGGCCTACCTCCCAAGAGACCCAGTACTTC CASSVGPTSQETQYF
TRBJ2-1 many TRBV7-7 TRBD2 TGTGCCAGCAGCCCTGGGTGGGGGGGGTACAATGAGCAGTTCTTC CASSPGWGGYNEQFF
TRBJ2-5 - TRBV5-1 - TGCGCCAGCAGTTTGGAATGGGAGACCCAGTACTTC CASSLEWETQYF
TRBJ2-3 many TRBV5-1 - TGCGCCAGCAGCTTGGACAGTCTTGCAGATACGCAGTATTTT CASSLDSLADTQYF
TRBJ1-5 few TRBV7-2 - TGTGCCAGCAGCTCCCTGAATCAGCCCCAGCATTTT CASSSLNQPQHF
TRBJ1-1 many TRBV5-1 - TGCGCCAGCAACATGGACGGGGGGCAGACTGAAGCTTTCTTT CASNMDGGQTEAFF
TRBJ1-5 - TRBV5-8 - TGTGCCAGCAGCTCTCCTGGGCAGGGTAATCAGCCCCAGCATTTT CASSSPGQGNQPQHF
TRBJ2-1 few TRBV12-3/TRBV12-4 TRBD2 TGTGCCAGCAGTTTAGGGACTAGCTTTTCCTACAATGAGCAGTTCTTC CASSLGTSFSYNEQFF
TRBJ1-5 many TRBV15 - TGTGCCACCAGCAGGCGGGGACTCCTACTTAGCAATCAGCCCCAGCATTTT CATSRRGLLLSNQPQHF
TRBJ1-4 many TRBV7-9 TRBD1 TGTGCCAGCAGCTTAGACAGGGGGCGCGAAAAACTGTTTTTT CASSLDRGREKLFF
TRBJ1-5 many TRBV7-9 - TGTGCCAGCAGTTGGGGGTATAGCAATCAGCCCCAGCATTTT CASSWGYSNQPQHF
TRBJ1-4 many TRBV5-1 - TGCGCCAGCAGCTTCCGCGGGGGAAGCGATGAAAAACTGTTTTTT CASSFRGGSDEKLFF
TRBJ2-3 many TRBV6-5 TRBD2 TGTGCCAGCAGGCGGGTAGCGGGGGGGCTAGCAGATACGCAGTATTTT CASRRVAGGLADTQYF
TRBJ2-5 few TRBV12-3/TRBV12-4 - TGTGCCAGCAGACCCCCCCGCGGGGCTCCTACTCAAGAGACCCAGTACTTC CASRPPRGAPTQETQYF
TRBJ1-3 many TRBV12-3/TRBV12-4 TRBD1 TGTGCCAGCAGTCGCACAGGGGGAGCTGGAAACACCATATATTTT CASSRTGGAGNTIYF
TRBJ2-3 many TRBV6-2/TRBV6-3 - TGTGCCAGCAGTTCGAACGGCGGGTCGCAGTATTTT CASSSNGGSQYF
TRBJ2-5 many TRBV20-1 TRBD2 TGCAGTGCGGTTCTAGCGGGGGGGCAGGAGACCCAGTACTTC CSAVLAGGQETQYF
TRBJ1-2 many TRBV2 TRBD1 TGTGCCAGCAGTGAACTAAGGACAGGGGGCCACTATGGCTACACCTTC CASSELRTGGHYGYTF
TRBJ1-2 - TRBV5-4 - TGTGCCAGCAGCCCCGGTCAGGGATTCGTGTATGGCTACACCTTC CASSPGQGFVYGYTF
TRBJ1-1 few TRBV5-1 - TGCGCCAGCAGCTGGGGGGCCAGTCGGAACACTGAAGCTTTCTTT CASSWGASRNTEAFF
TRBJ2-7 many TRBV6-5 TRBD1 TGTGCCAGCAGGTCAAATGGACAGGGGGGGTTCTACGAGCAGTACTTC CASRSNGQGGFYEQYF
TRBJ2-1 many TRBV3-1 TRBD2 TGTGCCAGCTTACTAGCGGGGGCAAATGAGCAGTTCTTC CASLLAGANEQFF
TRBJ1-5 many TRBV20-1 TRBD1 TGCAGTGCTATGGGACAGGGGAATCAGCCCCAGCATTTT CSAMGQGNQPQHF
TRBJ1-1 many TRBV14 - TGTGCCAGCAGCCAACTGTGGGGGACTGAAGCTTTCTTT CASSQLWGTEAFF
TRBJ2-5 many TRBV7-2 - TGTGCCAGCAGCTTAGGCAGCGCCGAGACCCAGTACTTC CASSLGSAETQYF
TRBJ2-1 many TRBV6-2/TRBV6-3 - TGTGCCAGCAAGGGAGCACTACGGGAGCAGTTCTTC CASKGALREQFF
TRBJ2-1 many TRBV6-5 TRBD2 TGTGCCAGCAGTTACAGGGCTAGCGGGGGGGCAAGGCAGTTCTTC CASSYRASGGARQFF
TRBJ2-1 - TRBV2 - TGTGCCAGCAGTGCGGTGTGGGATAATGAGCAGTTCTTC CASSAVWDNEQFF
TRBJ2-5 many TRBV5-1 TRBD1 TGCGCCAGCAGCATGACAGGGGATGAGACCCAGTACTTC CASSMTGDETQYF
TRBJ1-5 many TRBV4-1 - TGCGCCAGCAGCCAAGATACGTATCAGCCCCAGCATTTT CASSQDTYQPQHF
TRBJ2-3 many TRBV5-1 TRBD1 TGCGCCAGCAGCCCATATCAGGGGGCAGATACGCAGTATTTT CASSPYQGADTQYF
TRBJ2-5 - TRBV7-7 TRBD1 TGTGCTAGCAGCCCAGGGGGCTACGGAGAGACCCAGTACTTC CASSPGGYGETQYF
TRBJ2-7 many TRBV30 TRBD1 TGTGCCTGGAGGAAGCAGGGGGCGGACTACGAGCAGTACTTC CAWRKQGADYEQYF
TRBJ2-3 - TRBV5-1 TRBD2 TGCGCCAGCAGCTTTTCAGCGGGGGGGCCCGCAGATACGCAGTATTTT CASSFSAGGPADTQYF
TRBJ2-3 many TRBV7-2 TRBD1 TGTGCCAGCAGCCGAGCCGGGACAGATGCAGATACGCAGTATTTT CASSRAGTDADTQYF
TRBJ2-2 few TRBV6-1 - TGTGCCAGCCGGTCCAGCGACATCACCGGGGAGCTGTTTTTT CASRSSDITGELFF
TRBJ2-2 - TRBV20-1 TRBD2 TGCTGTGCTAGAGAGTTCTTCCGGGGGGACGGCGGGGAGCTGTTTTTT CCAREFFRGDGGELFF
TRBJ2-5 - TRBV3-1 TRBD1 TGTGCCTGCAGCCAAGGGACCCAGGGGGCGGAGACCCAGTACTTC CACSQGTQGAETQYF
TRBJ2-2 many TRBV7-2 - TGTGCCAGCAGCTTAGCGAACAGAAACACCGGGGAGCTGTTTTTT CASSLANRNTGELFF
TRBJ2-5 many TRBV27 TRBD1 TGTGCCAGCAGTCTCCGACGGACAGGGAAGTTGGAGACCCAGTACTTC CASSLRRTGKLETQYF
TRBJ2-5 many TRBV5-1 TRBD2 TGCGCCAGCAGCGCCGGGACTACCTTAGCGCAAGAGACCCAGTACTTC CASSAGTTLAQETQYF
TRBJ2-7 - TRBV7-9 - TGTGCCAGCAGCTTAGCCAAAGCAGGGAAGACCTACGAGCAGTACTTC CASSLAKAGKTYEQYF
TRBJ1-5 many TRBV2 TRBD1 TGTGCCAGCAGTGAAGTAGGGGGACAGGGGGCAGGCCAGCCCCAGCATTTT CASSEVGGQGAGQPQHF
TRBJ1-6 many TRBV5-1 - TGCGCCAGCAGCTTGGGGGGAGCCCGGTATTCACCCCTCCACTTT CASSLGGARYSPLHF
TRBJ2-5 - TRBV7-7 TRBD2 TGTGCTAGCAGCCCCCCGGGACTAGCTAAAGAGACCCAGTACTTC CASSPPGLAKETQYF
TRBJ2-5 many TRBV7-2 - TGTGCCAGCAGTTTTACAGGGCCACAAGAGACCCAGTACTTC CASSFTGPQETQYF
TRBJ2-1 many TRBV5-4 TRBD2 TGTGCCAGCAGCTTGGCCGGGGGGGGCATCACGGATGAGCAGTTCTTC CASSLAGGGITDEQFF